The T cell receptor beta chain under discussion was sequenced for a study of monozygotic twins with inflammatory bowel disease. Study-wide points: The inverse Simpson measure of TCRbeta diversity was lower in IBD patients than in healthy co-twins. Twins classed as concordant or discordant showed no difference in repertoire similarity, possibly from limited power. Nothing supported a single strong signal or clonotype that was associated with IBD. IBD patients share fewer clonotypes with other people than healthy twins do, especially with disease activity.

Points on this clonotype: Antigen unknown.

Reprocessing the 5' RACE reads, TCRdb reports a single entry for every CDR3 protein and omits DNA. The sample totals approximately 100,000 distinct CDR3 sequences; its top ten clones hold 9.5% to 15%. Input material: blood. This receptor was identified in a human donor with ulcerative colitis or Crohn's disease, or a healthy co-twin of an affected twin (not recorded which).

CDR3 loop: CASSLDYNEQFF. This chain joins TRBV7-9 and TRBJ2-1. Looked up from germline, CDR1 is SEHNR and CDR2 is FQNEAQ (reference sequence). The CDR3 consists of 12 residues.